Sequencing of this TCR beta chain was carried out in a study of T cell responses to AZD1222 COVID-19 vaccine. Remarks on this clone: What it binds is unknown.

Libraries were prepared by immunoSEQ multiplex PCR; TCRdb keeps only in-frame clonotypes and omits some of them. The sample has about 140,000 clones. Germline assignment: CDR1 LGHNA and CDR2 YSLEER. Between the trimmed V and J ends, which lost 2 bases and 2 bases, there was a span of 13 bases. This CDR3 has 15 amino acids. Findings of the study overall: Nearly half of the spike-specific TCRs reportedly recognize variant regions that carry no mutations. At 160-218 and 743-854, vaccine-associated CD4 TCRs were dominant, and they spanned spike. There were mostly white British donors and more females than males, and clonal diversity was possibly underestimated.

Sequencing was performed on peripheral blood. The origin of this receptor is an adult in good health. The chain uses TRBV4-3 and TRBJ2-7; a weak D match, TRBD1 (5 bases). CDR3 coding DNA: TGCGCCAGCAGCCAATTCGACCAGGGAACCTACGAGCAGTACTTC. Residues: CASSQFDQGTYEQYF.